The clone carrying this T cell receptor (delta chain) was counted only a few times. These data originate in a study of gamma-delta T cells after stem cell transplantation. With CATT, TCRdb re-called clones from the RT-PCR reads. The profile shows around 8,400 delta-chain clones, about 14% of them singletons. This CDR3 region has 17 residues. V shed 5 bases, J shed 10 bases, and the junction held 18 bases outside the gene matches. Germline assignment: CDR1 TSWWSYY and CDR2 QGS. This chain links TRDV1 with TRDJ1; 11 bases are a match to TRDD3. The source is a human donor. It is not recorded whose cells these are; they may come from a transplant donor. The sequencing input was gamma-delta T cells. The CDR3 region is CALGTPSYERWGIPLIF. CDR3 DNA sequence: TGTGCTCTTGGGACCCCTTCCTACGAACGCTGGGGGATACCACTCATCTTT.